Each of the 9 T cell receptor beta chains below was sequenced from the same sample in a study of blood T cell repertoires in COVID-19. Assay used: immunoSEQ multiplex PCR; TCRdb lists only in-frame clones, some missing. This table holds about 160,000 clones, about four fifths found once. The specimen sequenced was peripheral blood. Source of these receptors: a man in his sixties with active or convalescent COVID-19.

J is TRBJ2-1 and V is TRBV7-2; possible D gene TRBD2, 6 bases. Germline V gives CDR1 SGHTA, CDR2 FQGNSA. V lost 4 bases and J 3 bases, leaving 13 bases between the germline ends. The CDR3 is made up of 15 amino acids. For the CDR3, the DNA is TGTGCCAGCAGCTCGACTAGAGGACTCTACAATGAGCAGTTCTTC. It yields the protein CASSSTRGLYNEQFF.

The rearrangement uses TRBV3-1 (or the pseudogene TRBV3-2) and TRBJ1-6; weak D call: TRBD1 (5 bases). With 2 bases removed from V and 9 bases from J, the gap between germline ends came to 11 bases. The CDR3 is made up of 14 amino acids. In germline, CDR1 is LGHDT, CDR2 YNNKEL (reference sequence). The CDR3 reads CASSQPGGRSPLHF. CDR3 DNA: TGTGCCAGCAGCCAACCGGGGGGACGTTCACCCCTCCACTTT.

This clone was recorded a few times. The rearrangement links TRBV5-4 to TRBJ1-4; D is undetermined. CDR1 and CDR2 from the germline V gene are SGHNT and YYREEE (reference sequence). Trimming removed 3 bases at V and 3 bases at J, with 12 bases between. The CDR3 spans 15 residues. CDR3 protein: CASSSRQRANEKLFF. DNA for the CDR3: TGTGCCAGCAGCTCGCGTCAAAGAGCTAATGAAAAACTGTTTTTT.

V gene TRBV7-3 combines with J gene TRBJ1-2, with D possibly being TRBD1 (6 bases). There are 13 residues in the CDR3. V gave up 0 bases and J gave up 8 bases, with 10 bases separating them. Germline V gene lookup returns CDR1 SGHTA and CDR2 FQGTGA. CDR3 region: CASSLTDSSGYTF. CDR3 bases: TGTGCCAGCAGCTTAACGGACAGTTCCGGCTACACCTTC.

The chain links TRBV12-3 or TRBV12-4 to TRBJ1-2; no reliable D call. The CDR3 is made up of 13 amino acids. V was cut by 3 bases and J by 2 bases, with 7 bases left in between. Here the CDR3 reads CASSFRRNYGYTF. The CDR3 region has the DNA TGTGCCAGCAGTTTTCGCAGGAACTATGGCTACACCTTC.

The chain recombines TRBV14 with TRBJ2-1, with D possibly matching TRBD1 (7 bases). The CDR3 spans 14 residues. Germline V lookup: CDR1 SGHDN, CDR2 FVKESK. Trimming removed 4 bases from V and 8 bases from J, with 15 bases in between. DNA for the CDR3: TGTGCCAGCAGCCTTGTTCAGGGGGGCTATGAGCAGTTCTTC. Amino acids: CASSLVQGGYEQFF.

This chain's CDR3 is CASSPRASGRTDTQYF. CDR3 coding DNA: TGTGCCAGCAGCCCCCGGGCTAGCGGGAGGACAGATACGCAGTATTTT. The chain employs TRBV9 and TRBJ2-3, with TRBD2 matching over 11 bases. Trimming removed 4 bases from V and 3 bases from J; junction bases left unmatched: 7. This CDR3 is built from 16 residues. The germline V gene encodes CDR1 SGDLS and CDR2 YYNGEE. Combining the CDR3 with reference TRBV9 and TRBJ2-3 gives the whole variable domain DSGVTQTPKHLITATGQRVTLRCSPRSGDLSVYWYQQSLDQGLQFLIQYYNGEERAKGNILERFSAQQFPDLHSELNLSSLELGDSALYFCASSPRASGRTDTQYFGPGTRLTVL.

The chain combines TRBV7-2 with TRBJ2-7, with TRBD2 matching 8 bases. The germline CDR1 and CDR2 sequences are SGHTA and FQGNSA. The CDR3 loop spans 15 amino acids. The V segment lost 5 bases and the J segment 1 base; nucleotides outside the gene matches: 7. CDR3 region: CASSPGGEPSYEQYF. The CDR3, as DNA: TGTGCCAGCAGCCCCGGGGGGGAACCTTCCTACGAGCAGTACTTC.

V usage is TRBV7-2 and J usage is TRBJ1-3; 9 nucleotides line up with TRBD1. CDR3 size: 17 residues. Germline V gene sequence: CDR1 SGHTA, CDR2 FQGNSA. V dropped 10 bases and J dropped 1; count of bases not matched to a gene: 14. The CDR3 DNA sequence: TGTGCCACCGGCCCAGGACAGGGGCTTTCATCTGGAAACACCATATATTTT. This encodes CATGPGQGLSSGNTIYF.